This passage covers 25 T cell receptor beta chains from one sample sequenced in a study of blood T cells in healthy people across ages. Next came a second PCR, run for roughly 6 to 11 cycles, which used a sample-barcoded 5' primer along with a J-beta primer mix. TCRdb itself ran the 5' RACE reads through MiXCR, one entry per CDR3 protein. The repertoire has over a million distinct CDR3 sequences, around 55% of them found once; the top ten carry roughly 6.3%. Sequencing input: blood. These receptor sequences come from a young man in good health.

This rearrangement joins TRBV7-9 to TRBJ2-7; TRBD2 is a possible D gene (6 bases). CDR1 and CDR2 from the germline V gene are SEHNR and FQNEAQ (reference sequence). The CDR3 sequence is 16 residues long. V lost 5 bases, J lost 2 bases, and 19 bases lay in between. Here the CDR3 DNA reads TGTGCCAGCAGCCCCCCGGATGTCGGGGAGGCCTACGAGCAGTACTTC. It yields the protein CASSPPDVGEAYEQYF.

The J gene is TRBJ2-7, the V gene TRBV20-1; 8 nucleotides line up with TRBD2. The CDR3 extends over 18 amino acids. V gave up 6 bases and J gave up 3 bases; unmatched junction bases: 22. Per germline, CDR1 DFQATT and CDR2 SNEGSKA (reference sequence). The CDR3 DNA sequence: TGCAGTGCGCGGCCGGGACTAGGATATAGAAGGGCAAGCTACGAGCAGTACTTC. This gives the protein CSARPGLGYRRASYEQYF.

CDR3 DNA sequence: TGTGCCAGCAGCCAAGAGGGCGCTCCCCTAAGCTACAATGAGCAGTTCTTC. Its protein is CASSQEGAPLSYNEQFF. The chain combines TRBV4-2 with TRBJ2-1; D unclear. Germline CDR1 and CDR2: LGHNA and YNFKEQ. Between the trimmed V and J ends, which lost 0 bases and 3 bases, there was a span of 15 bases. The CDR3 runs to 17 residues.

This chain's CDR3 is CSAGIKYGYTF. In DNA, the CDR3 is TGCAGTGCTGGTATTAAGTATGGCTACACCTTC. The V and J genes are TRBV20-1 and TRBJ1-2; D gene ambiguous. CDR3 length equals 11 residues. The V end lost 5 bases, the J end lost 5 bases, and 9 bases lay between the germline ends. Germline CDR1 reads DFQATT; CDR2 reads SNEGSKA (reference sequence).

This clonotype was counted between two and nine times. This chain joins TRBV7-2 and TRBJ2-1; maybe TRBD2 (5 bases). The ends were cut back, 7 bases at V and 8 bases at J, with 15 bases in the middle. Germline-derived CDR1 and CDR2 are SGHTA and FQGNSA. The CDR3 consists of 13 residues. The CDR3 nucleotides are TGTGCCAGCACCCCTCCGGGATGGTATGAGCAGTTCTTC. This codes for CASTPPGWYEQFF.

This clonotype was seen only a few times. V and J are TRBV29-1 and TRBJ2-5; D ambiguous. V was clipped by 5 bases and J by 6 bases, with 10 bases between them. Germline CDR1 reads SQVTM; CDR2 reads ANQGSEA. The length of the CDR3 is 11 residues. CDR3 loop: CSVSDRQTQYF. The CDR3 nucleotides read TGCAGCGTTTCCGATAGACAGACCCAGTACTTC. Full variable domain (missing parts from reference TRBV29-1 and TRBJ2-5): SAVISQKPSRDICQRGTSLTIQCQVDSQVTMMFWYRQQPGQSLTLIATANQGSEATYESGFVIDKFPISRPNLTFSTLTVSNMSPEDSSIYLCSVSDRQTQYFGPGTRLLVL.

The chain combines TRBV12-3 or TRBV12-4 with TRBJ2-5, with D possibly being TRBD2 (6 bases). V lost 6 bases, J lost 4 bases, and 12 bases lay in between. This CDR3 comprises 13 residues. The CDR3 nucleotides read TGTGCCAGCAGCGCCCGCGGGGTAGAGACCCAGTACTTC. It translates to CASSARGVETQYF.

This sequence joins TRBV12-3 or TRBV12-4 and TRBJ2-1; the D gene is possibly TRBD2 (7 bases). The CDR3 totals 14 residues. V dropped 5 bases and J dropped 10 bases, with 18 bases sitting between them. The CDR3 DNA is TGTGCCAGCAGTCCGAGGGAGGGGGGCTGGGAGCAGTTCTTC. Its translation: CASSPREGGWEQFF.

The J gene is TRBJ1-2, the V gene TRBV27, with D unclear. V was shortened by 5 bases and J by 4 bases, with 11 bases between the two germline ends. This CDR3 comprises 13 residues. Germline values: CDR1 MNHEY, CDR2 SMNVEV (reference sequence). DNA of the CDR3: TGTGCCAGCAGTAACCTTGGGGTCTATGGCTACACCTTC. It is translated as CASSNLGVYGYTF.

This clonotype turned up a few times. The chain uses TRBV20-1 and TRBJ2-1, with 14 bases matching TRBD2. Per germline, CDR1 DFQATT and CDR2 SNEGSKA (reference sequence). CDR3 size: 16 residues. V dropped 6 bases and J dropped 0; count of bases not matched to a gene: 4. The CDR3 region has the DNA TGCAGTGCCACGGGACTAGCGGGGGACTCCTACAATGAGCAGTTCTTC. Its protein is CSATGLAGDSYNEQFF.

This chain connects TRBV20-1 to TRBJ2-7; TRBD2 matches at 12 bases. V lost 4 bases and J lost 7; bases outside the gene matches: 14. The CDR3 spans 16 residues. From germline, CDR1 is DFQATT and CDR2 SNEGSKA (reference sequence). CDR3 sequence (DNA): TGCAGTGCTATCCCCAGGCTAGCGGGAGGGTACAATGAGCAGTACTTC. Translating it yields CSAIPRLAGGYNEQYF.

V usage is TRBV7-8 and J usage is TRBJ2-5; D is possibly TRBD1 or TRBD2 (5 bases each). The end of the DNA is better explained by TRBJ2-7, so the J call may be wrong. This CDR3 contains 15 residues. Germline CDR1 reads SGHVS; CDR2 reads FQNEAQ. The CDR3 protein is CASSLGALGVSEQYF. CDR3 DNA sequence: TGTGCCAGCAGCTTAGGAGCCCTGGGGGTATCCGAGCAGTACTTC.

The chain has TRBV7-9 and TRBJ2-1; either TRBD1 or TRBD2 may fit D (5 bases each). The germline V and J ends were trimmed by 1 base and 9 bases, with 10 bases remaining between them. CDR1 and CDR2 from the germline V gene are SEHNR and FQNEAQ (reference sequence). This CDR3 spans 13 amino acids. In DNA form, the CDR3 reads TGTGCCAGCAGCTTAGGCGGGCAGGGTGAGCAGTTCTTC. The encoded protein is CASSLGGQGEQFF.

The chain joins TRBV28 to TRBJ1-5; maybe TRBD1 (5 bases). Trimming cost V 8 bases and J 7 bases, with 15 bases left between them. The CDR3 has 13 amino acids. Germline values: CDR1 MDHEN, CDR2 SYDVKM. The CDR3 nucleotides read TGTGCCAGCCTCGGGGGGAATTGGCAGCCCCAGCATTTT. Protein product: CASLGGNWQPQHF.

The genes are TRBV18 and TRBJ1-1; 7 bases agree with TRBD1. This CDR3 has 16 amino acids. The V gene's germline CDR1 is KGHSH and CDR2 LQKENI. J gave up 0 bases and V 1 base, and 5 bases lay outside the gene matches. CDR3 protein: CASSPRTGDMNTEAFF. In nucleotides, the CDR3 is TGTGCCAGCTCACCACGAACAGGGGACATGAACACTGAAGCTTTCTTT.

This clonotype was detected only a few times. V and J are TRBV28 and TRBJ2-7, with D perhaps matching TRBD2 (5 bases). The CDR3 is made up of 14 amino acids. From germline, CDR1 is MDHEN and CDR2 SYDVKM. Trimming stripped 5 bases from V and 4 bases from J, with 15 bases between. The CDR3 loop is CASSPPGIAYEQYF. The CDR3 nucleotides are TGTGCCAGCAGTCCGCCGGGGATAGCATACGAGCAGTACTTC.

V and J are TRBV7-9 and TRBJ2-1; TRBD2 matches at 15 bases. The CDR3 covers 15 residues. Germline trimming cut 4 bases from V and 5 bases from J; bases unmatched to any gene: 0. From germline, CDR1 is SEHNR and CDR2 FQNEAQ (reference sequence). DNA for the CDR3: TGTGCCAGCAGCTGGACTAGCGGGAGGGACAATGAGCAGTTCTTC. Translating it yields CASSWTSGRDNEQFF.

The chain has TRBV4-3 and TRBJ1-6, with 9 bases fitting TRBD1. The CDR3 covers 15 residues. Germline trimming cut 1 base from V and 7 bases from J; bases unmatched to any gene: 2. From germline, CDR1 is LGHNA and CDR2 YSLEER. The CDR3 sequence is CASSQGTGDNSPLHF. The CDR3 nucleotides are TGCGCCAGCAGCCAAGGGACAGGGGACAATTCACCCCTCCACTTT.

The rearrangement joins TRBV20-1 to TRBJ2-1; D may be TRBD2 (6 bases). The ends were cut back, 3 bases at V and 3 bases at J, with 18 bases in the middle. The CDR3 totals 16 residues. Looked up from germline, CDR1 is DFQATT and CDR2 is SNEGSKA (reference sequence). The CDR3 protein is CSASSLLAGYYNEQFF. The DNA for the CDR3 is TGCAGTGCTAGTAGCCTCTTGGCGGGATACTACAATGAGCAGTTCTTC.

On this clonotype itself: A single base separates this from a much larger clone, so it may be a read error. J is TRBJ2-3 and V is TRBV29-1; D call uncertain. Germline CDR1 is SQVTM and CDR2 is ANQGSEA. Between the trimmed V and J ends, which lost 2 bases and 2 bases, there was a span of 20 bases. The length of the CDR3 is 17 residues. The CDR3 region has the DNA TGCAGCGTTGAACATGGCAGGTGCAAATATTCCACAGATACGCAGTATTTT. This encodes CSVEHGRCKYSTDTQYF.

The gene calls are TRBV6-5 and TRBJ2-1, with D perhaps TRBD2 (6 bases). CDR1 is MNHEY and CDR2 is SVGAGI in the germline V gene. The CDR3 consists of 16 residues. With 0 bases removed from V and 6 bases from J, the gap between germline ends came to 15 bases. The chain's CDR3 is CASSYSMGGMGNEQFF. In DNA, the CDR3 is TGTGCCAGCAGTTACTCGATGGGGGGAATGGGCAATGAGCAGTTCTTC.

This clonotype was recorded once. The V call is TRBV24-1, the J call TRBJ2-3, with D perhaps matching TRBD2 (5 bases). The germline V gene has CDR1 KGHDR and CDR2 SFDVKD. This CDR3 has 15 residues. V shed 2 bases and J shed 4 bases, with 12 bases lying between them. Here the CDR3 DNA reads TGTGCCACCAGTGATTCGCGGGTGGCCGCAGATACGCAGTATTTT. This encodes CATSDSRVAADTQYF.

The chain has TRBV5-1 and TRBJ1-2; D is unclear. Trimming removed 6 bases from V and 2 bases from J, with 11 bases in between. Germline CDR1 and CDR2: SGHRS and YFSETQ. The CDR3 spans 13 residues. The CDR3 reads CASTSETNYGYTF. The CDR3 nucleotides read TGCGCCAGCACCTCGGAAACGAACTATGGCTACACCTTC.

This clonotype was counted only a few times. The chain links TRBV6-5 to TRBJ2-5, with D perhaps TRBD1 (6 bases). Germline V CDR1 and CDR2: MNHEY, SVGAGI. CDR3 length: 16 residues. Trimming took off 5 bases at V and 4 bases at J, with 20 bases between the two ends. The CDR3 nucleotides read TGTGCCAGCAGTCTCAACCACGACAGGATTCGAGAGACCCAGTACTTC. Protein sequence: CASSLNHDRIRETQYF.

V is TRBV25-1 and J is TRBJ2-1; 9 bases match TRBD2. The CDR3 has 16 amino acids. V was clipped by 3 bases and J by 8 bases; unmatched bases: 11. CDR1 is MGHDK and CDR2 is SYGVNS in the germline V gene. The CDR3 sequence: CASSDRVAGVPDEQFF. DNA of the CDR3: TGTGCCAGCAGTGATCGGGTAGCGGGAGTTCCCGATGAGCAGTTCTTC.